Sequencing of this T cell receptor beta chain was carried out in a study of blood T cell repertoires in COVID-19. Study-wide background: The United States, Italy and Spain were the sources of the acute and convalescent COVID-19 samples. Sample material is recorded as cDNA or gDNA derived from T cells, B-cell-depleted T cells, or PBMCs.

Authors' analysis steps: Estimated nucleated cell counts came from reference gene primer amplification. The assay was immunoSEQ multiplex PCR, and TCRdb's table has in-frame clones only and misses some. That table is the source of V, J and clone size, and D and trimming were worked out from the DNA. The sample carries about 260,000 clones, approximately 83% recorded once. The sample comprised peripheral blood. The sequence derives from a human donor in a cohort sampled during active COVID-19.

CDR3 region: CASSQATSGAIGTQYF. The CDR3 nucleotides read TGCGCCAGCAGCCAAGCGACTAGCGGGGCGATAGGGACCCAGTACTTC. This chain links TRBV4-3 with TRBJ2-5; 11 bases map to TRBD2. The trim removed 1 base at V and 7 bases at J, leaving 8 bases unmatched. Germline V gives CDR1 LGHNA, CDR2 YSLEER. The CDR3 has 16 amino acids.